Reported below is one T cell receptor (beta chain). The sample is drawn from a study of blood T cell repertoires in COVID-19. Study in general: Samples taken during acute and convalescent COVID-19 were collected in the United States, Italy and Spain.

Study processing details: Amplification with reference gene primers provided the estimates of nucleated cell counts. Clones were sequenced by immunoSEQ multiplex PCR, and TCRdb holds only the in-frame ones, with some missing. Clone size and the V and J calls come from that table; the DNA yielded D and trimming. The table has fewer than 200,000 clones, about 86% seen once. CDR1 and CDR2 (germline): LNHDA, SQIVND (reference sequence). The ends lost 3 bases at V and 0 bases at J; junction bases unmatched: 6. The CDR3 covers 18 residues. Sequenced: PBMCs or T cells enriched from blood (not recorded which). The sequence came from a man over 45 who had recovered from COVID-19. The chain has TRBV19 and TRBJ1-5; 12 bases line up with TRBD1. The CDR3 loop is CASSIGTGGGYSNQPQHF. The CDR3 DNA is TGTGCCAGTAGTATTGGGACAGGGGGCGGTTATAGCAATCAGCCCCAGCATTTT.